This record concerns one TCR beta chain sequence. Antigen: not known. MiXCR, run by TCRdb on the RACE reads, gives a single entry per CDR3 protein. The profile shows around 57,000 distinct CDR3 sequences, approximately 9.9% of them singletons. The entry originates in a study of human T cells and chemical hapten exposure. Study-level background: The study lasted roughly 26 weeks, and patients were dosed weekly with diphenylcyclopropenone on the scalp throughout. Points from the study as a whole: Expanded TCRs grouped into significantly more large CDR3 similarity clusters than controls produced.

The sample's time point: patch test 1, 2 weeks after DPC sensitization. The treatment denotes: therapeutic diphenylcyclopropenone sensitization with weekly scalp DPC. Total RNA was extracted from unfractionated whole blood. Sample donors consisted of patients with alopecia, aged 18 to 70 years, who were suitable for DPC. Germline lookup yields CDR1 WNHNN and CDR2 SYGVQD (reference sequence). V shed 4 bases and J shed 5 bases, with 10 bases lying between them. The CDR3 consists of 13 residues. The receptor comes from a woman aged 40 to 55 with alopecia areata. Some clones in this sample may be carry-over from other donors' samples. The source was whole blood, collected in connection with sensitization to the hapten diphenylcyclopropenone (DPC). The chain carries TRBV10-1 and TRBJ2-3; no reliable D call. CDR3 region: CASSGDMGDTQYF. The CDR3 DNA reads as TGCGCCAGCAGTGGGGATATGGGAGATACGCAGTATTTT.